The 27 T cell receptor beta chains given below trace back to one sample, sequenced in a study of OX40 agonist ivuxolimab in advanced cancers. Sequencing used immunoSEQ multiplex PCR; TCRdb keeps in-frame clones, though not all of them. The top ten hold 10% of the sample, which has tens of thousands of clones, about 87% seen once. The sequencing here drew on CD4+ or CD8+ T cells sorted from blood, taken in a trial of the OX40 agonist ivuxolimab. Receptor source: an adult with an advanced solid tumor such as melanoma, head and neck, liver or kidney cancer.

The chain couples TRBV5-8 to TRBJ1-2; maybe TRBD1 (6 bases). Deletions cut 0 bases from V and 6 bases from J, with 12 bases between. The germline V gene has CDR1 SGHTS and CDR2 YDEGEE. The CDR3 contains 14 residues. The CDR3 spells CASSLDIGGNGYTF. DNA of the CDR3: TGTGCCAGCAGCTTGGATATAGGGGGGAATGGCTACACCTTC.

The chain combines TRBV18 with TRBJ2-7; D not certain. With 3 bases removed from V and 1 base from J, the gap between germline ends came to 10 bases. The CDR3 contains 14 residues. The germline gives CDR1 KGHSH, CDR2 LQKENI. The CDR3 region is CASSPRSFSYEQYF. CDR3 nucleotides: TGTGCCAGCTCACCCCGTAGTTTTTCCTACGAGCAGTACTTC.

The V gene is TRBV19, the J gene TRBJ1-1, with D possibly being TRBD1 (6 bases). In germline, CDR1 is LNHDA, CDR2 SQIVND (reference sequence). V dropped 6 bases and J dropped 8 bases, with 16 bases sitting between them. The CDR3 totals 13 residues. The CDR3 region is CASSQTGRPEAFF. Here the CDR3 DNA reads TGTGCCAGTAGCCAAACAGGGCGGCCGGAAGCTTTCTTT.

The chain uses TRBV6-5 and TRBJ2-1, with 7 bases matching TRBD2. V was clipped by 6 bases and J by 4 bases; unmatched bases: 9. This CDR3 contains 15 residues. Germline-derived CDR1 and CDR2 are MNHEY and SVGAGI. This chain's CDR3 is CASRSRDYPYNEQFF. The CDR3 DNA reads TGTGCCAGCAGGTCCCGGGACTATCCATACAATGAGCAGTTCTTC.

V usage is TRBV9 and J usage is TRBJ1-2, with 11 bases identical to TRBD1. Germline-derived CDR1 and CDR2 are SGDLS and YYNGEE. V shed 3 bases, J shed 0 bases, and the junction held 7 bases outside the gene matches. This CDR3 comprises 17 residues. This chain's CDR3 is CASSGSDRGPSNYGYTF. In DNA, the CDR3 is TGTGCCAGCAGCGGTTCGGACAGGGGGCCTTCTAACTATGGCTACACCTTC.

This clone was found once. The chain is built from TRBV27 and TRBJ2-2, with D possibly being TRBD1 (6 bases). The V end lost 5 bases, the J end lost 7 bases, and 8 bases lay between the germline ends. Looked up from germline, CDR1 is MNHEY and CDR2 is SMNVEV (reference sequence). The CDR3 runs 12 residues. CDR3 residues: CASSTGIGELFF. The DNA of the CDR3 is TGTGCCAGCAGTACAGGGATCGGGGAGCTGTTTTTT.

The rearrangement uses TRBV5-1 and TRBJ2-5; no firm D call. From germline, CDR1 is SGHRS and CDR2 YFSETQ. The CDR3 contains 10 residues. The V gene lost 0 bases and the J gene lost 9 bases, with 3 bases spanning the gap. CDR3 protein: CASSLESQYF. CDR3 sequence (DNA): TGCGCCAGCAGCTTGGAGTCCCAGTACTTC.

This sequence joins TRBV4-1 and TRBJ1-5; the D is unclear. The germline V gene has CDR1 MGHRA and CDR2 YSYEKL. The CDR3 spans 16 residues. Between the trimmed V and J ends, which lost 6 bases and 2 bases, there was a span of 17 bases. The chain's CDR3 is CASSAEGPVRNQPQHF. DNA for the CDR3: TGCGCCAGCAGTGCAGAAGGCCCCGTCCGCAATCAGCCCCAGCATTTT.

The chain combines TRBV5-4 with TRBJ2-7; 11 bases align to TRBD2. Germline trimming cut 4 bases from V and 7 bases from J; bases unmatched to any gene: 1. Germline loops: CDR1 SGHNT, CDR2 YYREEE (reference sequence). This CDR3 is 12 amino acids long. As DNA, the CDR3 is TGTGCCAGCAGCCGACTAGCGGGAGAGCAGTACTTC. This sequence encodes CASSRLAGEQYF.

The rearrangement joins TRBV10-3 to TRBJ2-3; D remains ambiguous. Deletions cut 7 bases from V and 6 bases from J, with 8 bases between. Per germline, CDR1 ENHRY and CDR2 SYGVKD. This CDR3 region has 11 residues. The CDR3, as DNA: TGTGCCATCAAATCAGACGATACGCAGTATTTT. This encodes CAIKSDDTQYF.

The chain uses TRBV13 and TRBJ1-1, with 11 bases identical to TRBD1. V was clipped by 4 bases and J by 5 bases; unmatched bases: 3. Germline V gene lookup returns CDR1 PRHDT and CDR2 FYEKMQ (reference sequence). CDR3 size: 14 residues. CDR3 coding DNA: TGTGCCAGCAGCTCGGGGACAGGGGGAACTGAAGCTTTCTTT. It is translated as CASSSGTGGTEAFF.

This clone appeared a few times. The chain combines TRBV7-2 with TRBJ2-1; D remains unclear. The CDR3 consists of 14 residues. Germline V gene data show CDR1 as SGHTA and CDR2 as FQGNSA. The V end lost 5 bases, the J end lost 4 bases, and 12 bases lay between the germline ends. This chain's CDR3 is CASSRGELYNEQFF. The DNA for the CDR3 is TGTGCCAGCAGCCGCGGCGAATTATACAATGAGCAGTTCTTC.

The DNA of the CDR3 is TGTGCCAGCAGCGTAGGGACAGGGAATCAGCCCCAGCATTTT. It yields the protein CASSVGTGNQPQHF. The J gene is TRBJ1-5, the V gene TRBV9; TRBD1 aligns across 8 bases. The CDR3 contains 14 residues. In germline, CDR1 is SGDLS, CDR2 YYNGEE. The V and J ends lost 0 bases and 4 bases, in that order; junction bases with no gene match: 0.

CDR3 region: CASSLGDRVPTYEQYF. The CDR3 DNA sequence: TGTGCCAGCAGTTTGGGGGACAGGGTGCCTACCTACGAGCAGTACTTC. This chain links TRBV28 with TRBJ2-7; 9 nucleotides match TRBD1. Trimming removed 3 bases from V and 2 bases from J; junction bases left unmatched: 8. Germline CDR1 is MDHEN and CDR2 is SYDVKM. The CDR3 covers 16 residues.

This clone was observed a handful of times. V gene TRBV19 combines with J gene TRBJ1-1; D perhaps matches TRBD1 (6 bases). Germline loops: CDR1 LNHDA, CDR2 SQIVND (reference sequence). This CDR3 contains 14 residues. The V gene lost 9 bases and the J gene lost 3 bases, with 17 bases spanning the gap. CDR3 sequence reads: CASRHRAGDTEAFF. CDR3 DNA sequence: TGTGCCAGCCGCCACAGGGCAGGGGACACTGAAGCTTTCTTT.

This clone was seen once. J is TRBJ2-7 and V is TRBV7-3; a weak D match, TRBD1 (6 bases). Germline V lookup: CDR1 SGHTA, CDR2 FQGTGA. This CDR3 has 15 residues. With 2 bases removed from V and 5 bases from J, the gap between germline ends came to 16 bases. CDR3 sequence (DNA): TGTGCCAGCAGCTTATCGGGTACAGGGAGCAACGAGCAGTACTTC. This gives the protein CASSLSGTGSNEQYF.

The chain carries TRBV27 and TRBJ1-6; D is ambiguous. This CDR3 comprises 13 residues. The germline gives CDR1 MNHEY, CDR2 SMNVEV (reference sequence). V lost 5 bases and J lost 4, with 6 bases in between. The CDR3 here is CASSLPYNSPLHF. In DNA, the CDR3 is TGTGCCAGCAGTCTCCCGTATAATTCACCCCTCCACTTT.

The CDR3, as DNA: TGTGCCAGCAGTTTAGGACTGGATACGCAGTATTTT. Residues: CASSLGLDTQYF. The chain joins TRBV27 to TRBJ2-3, with D tentatively TRBD2 (5 bases). This CDR3 spans 12 amino acids. With 2 bases removed from V and 6 bases from J, the gap between germline ends came to 6 bases. The V gene's germline CDR1 is MNHEY and CDR2 SMNVEV (reference sequence).

The chain joins TRBV19 to TRBJ2-3, with a possible D match to TRBD2 (6 bases). This CDR3 has 13 amino acids. Trimming removed 6 bases from V and 2 bases from J, with 9 bases in between. The germline V gene encodes CDR1 LNHDA and CDR2 SQIVND (reference sequence). Here the CDR3 reads CASSPGLTDTQYF. DNA for the CDR3: TGTGCCAGTAGCCCGGGACTCACAGATACGCAGTATTTT. The entire variable domain, with the rest obtained from reference TRBV19 and TRBJ2-3, is as follows: DGGITQSPKYLFRKEGQNVTLSCEQNLNHDAMYWYRQDPGQGLRLIYYSQIVNDFQKGDIAEGYSVSREKKESFPLTVTSAQKNPTAFYLCASSPGLTDTQYFGPGTRLTVL.

The chain carries TRBV5-1 and TRBJ2-5, with 11 bases aligning to TRBD2. Per germline, CDR1 SGHRS and CDR2 YFSETQ. The V segment lost 4 bases and the J segment 1 base; nucleotides outside the gene matches: 9. The CDR3 spans 17 residues. CDR3 nucleotide sequence: TGCGCCAGCAGCCGGCTAGCGGGGGGAGTTGGCCAAGAGACCCAGTACTTC. It yields the protein CASSRLAGGVGQETQYF.

This chain connects TRBV5-6 to TRBJ2-7; 10 nucleotides align to TRBD1. This CDR3 has 16 residues. V lost 0 bases, J lost 5 bases, and 8 bases stayed unmatched. Germline CDR1 is SGHDT and CDR2 is YYEEEE. DNA for the CDR3: TGTGCCAGCAGCTTGGAGACCGGGACAGGGGACGACGAGCAGTACTTC. Its translation: CASSLETGTGDDEQYF. Supplemented by reference TRBV5-6 and TRBJ2-7, the full variable domain reads DAGVTQSPTHLIKTRGQQVTLRCSPKSGHDTVSWYQQALGQGPQFIFQYYEEEERQRGNFPDRFSGHQFPNYSSELNVNALLLGDSALYLCASSLETGTGDDEQYFGPGTRLTVT.

V gene TRBV4-1 combines with J gene TRBJ2-3, with 7 bases identical to TRBD2. Per germline, CDR1 MGHRA and CDR2 YSYEKL. Germline trimming cut 2 bases from V and 1 base from J; bases unmatched to any gene: 9. This CDR3 comprises 17 residues. The CDR3 bases are TGCGCCAGCAGCCAAACCCCCGGTGGGGGGGGCACAGATACGCAGTATTTT. This encodes CASSQTPGGGGTDTQYF.

This clone has just one count. The chain is built from TRBV7-3 and TRBJ2-5; 9 nucleotides line up with TRBD1. J was trimmed by 4 bases and V by 6 bases; bases with no gene match: 9. The CDR3 totals 15 residues. Germline-derived CDR1 and CDR2 are SGHTA and FQGTGA. The DNA for the CDR3 is TGTGCCAGCAGTCCCACAGGGGGCGCGAGAGAGACCCAGTACTTC. Protein product: CASSPTGGARETQYF. The whole variable domain, filled in from reference TRBV7-3 and TRBJ2-5, reads GAGVSQTPSNKVTEKGKYVELRCDPISGHTALYWYRQSLGQGPEFLIYFQGTGAADDSGLPNDRFFAVRPEGSVSTLKIQRTERGDSAVYLCASSPTGGARETQYFGPGTRLLVL.

The V and J genes are TRBV7-3 and TRBJ1-1, with D uncertain. This CDR3 contains 13 residues. The V end was cut by 3 bases, the J end by 0 bases, with 5 bases between. Germline V lookup: CDR1 SGHTA, CDR2 FQGTGA. CDR3 DNA sequence: TGTGCCAGCAGCTTTTTACTGAACACTGAAGCTTTCTTT. Its protein product is CASSFLLNTEAFF.

The table lists this clone with a count of one. The chain couples TRBV30 to TRBJ1-1, with TRBD1 identical over 11 bases. This CDR3 spans 13 amino acids. The V segment lost 5 bases and the J segment 6 bases; nucleotides outside the gene matches: 5. Germline loops: CDR1 GTSNPN, CDR2 SVGIG (reference sequence). CDR3 in amino acids: CAWGAGQGAEAFF. The CDR3 DNA reads TGTGCCTGGGGAGCGGGACAGGGGGCTGAAGCTTTCTTT.

The chain recombines TRBV6-5 with TRBJ1-2; 8 positions agree with TRBD1. J was trimmed by 8 bases and V by 2 bases; bases with no gene match: 10. The germline gives CDR1 MNHEY, CDR2 SVGAGI. The CDR3 runs 15 residues. CDR3 coding DNA: TGTGCCAGCAGTTACCCTGGACAGGGTACGTCCGGCTACACCTTC. Its translation is CASSYPGQGTSGYTF.

V gene TRBV7-9 combines with J gene TRBJ1-3, with 7 nucleotides matching TRBD1. After removal of 5 bases from V and 3 bases from J, the junction contained 10 bases not matched to a gene. The CDR3 has 16 amino acids. In germline, CDR1 is SEHNR, CDR2 FQNEAQ (reference sequence). The CDR3 DNA is TGTGCCAGCAGCCGAACAGGGGCTGTTGTTGGAAACACCATATATTTT. Translated: CASSRTGAVVGNTIYF.